This TCR beta chain is from a study of lymphopenia after photon versus proton radiotherapy. General study findings and limits: Photon-treated patients lost naive T cells and TCR diversity; proton-treated stayed stable.

Assay: immunoSEQ multiplex PCR; the TCRdb copy retains only in-frame clones and omits some. The table lists 50,000 to 75,000 clones, 86% of them singletons. For this clone: The antigen remains undetermined.

Losses at the gene ends were 6 bases for V and 5 bases for J; bases not matched to a gene: 5. The germline gives CDR1 SQVTM, CDR2 ANQGSEA. This CDR3 is built from 13 residues. The TCR originated in a man aged 35-49 years with gastric cancer. The sequencing used peripheral blood, collected from a patient treated with photon-based radiotherapy. The chain carries TRBV29-1 and TRBJ2-5, with TRBD1 matching over 11 bases. The CDR3: CSVAGQGVETQYF. The CDR3 DNA reads as TGCAGCGTAGCGGGACAGGGGGTGGAGACCCAGTACTTC.